These 18 T cell receptor beta chains were sequenced from one sample in a study of CD8 T cells in ankylosing spondylitis. One entry per CDR3 protein, called by TCRdb with MiXCR from the 5' RACE reads. The profile shows approximately 25,000 distinct CDR3 sequences, around 17% of them singletons. Sequenced: blood. These receptors were collected from a male donor with ankylosing spondylitis or in good health (not recorded which).

V gene TRBV6-2 or TRBV6-3 combines with J gene TRBJ1-5; D may be TRBD1 (5 bases). CDR1 and CDR2 from the germline V gene are MNHEY and SVGEGT. V gave up 4 bases and J gave up 3 bases, with 10 bases separating them. The CDR3 covers 14 residues. The CDR3 region is CASSLQGDNQPQHF. The CDR3 DNA follows: TGTGCCAGCAGTTTGCAGGGTGACAATCAGCCCCAGCATTTT.

This clonotype has just a few counts. The chain joins TRBV28 to TRBJ2-3; D unresolved. This CDR3 is 15 amino acids long. Looked up from germline, CDR1 is MDHEN and CDR2 is SYDVKM. Trimming shortened V by 4 bases and J by 3 bases, and 14 bases separated the two germline ends. The CDR3 spells CASSSAKPPTDTQYF. CDR3 nucleotide sequence: TGTGCCAGCAGTTCGGCTAAGCCGCCGACAGATACGCAGTATTTT.

This clonotype was counted between two and nine times. This rearrangement joins TRBV4-2 to TRBJ2-2; TRBD2 matches 11 bases. CDR3 length: 17 amino acids. Looked up from germline, CDR1 is LGHNA and CDR2 is YNFKEQ. J lost 7 bases, V lost 1 base, and 8 bases had no gene match. The CDR3: CASSQGASGGFHGELFF. The CDR3, as DNA: TGTGCCAGCAGCCAAGGTGCTAGCGGGGGGTTTCACGGGGAGCTGTTTTTT.

This clonotype was seen repeatedly, ten times or more. The chain employs TRBV5-5 and TRBJ2-5; 8 bases line up with TRBD2. This CDR3 is built from 15 residues. Germline loops: CDR1 SGHKS, CDR2 YYEKEE (reference sequence). The trim removed 1 base at V and 2 bases at J, leaving 4 bases unmatched. The CDR3 nucleotides are TGTGCCAGCAGCTTGCCTAGCGGGCCTCAAGAGACCCAGTACTTC. This translates into CASSLPSGPQETQYF.

This clonotype was counted a few times. The chain is built from TRBV29-1 and TRBJ2-3, with TRBD2 matching 9 bases. V was pared by 4 bases and J by 4 bases, with 3 bases of the junction left unmatched. Germline V gene sequence: CDR1 SQVTM, CDR2 ANQGSEA. The CDR3 loop spans 13 amino acids. Here the CDR3 reads CSVVAGGPDTQYF. In DNA, the CDR3 is TGCAGCGTTGTCGCGGGAGGGCCAGATACGCAGTATTTT.

This chain links TRBV30 with TRBJ1-1; D not certain. Trimming left V 2 bases short and J 0 bases short, with 7 bases between. The CDR3 runs 13 residues. The V gene's germline CDR1 is GTSNPN and CDR2 SVGIG (reference sequence). CDR3 coding DNA: TGTGCCTGGAGTTCCAGCATGAACACTGAAGCTTTCTTT. Its protein is CAWSSSMNTEAFF.

This clonotype was seen more than once but under ten times. The chain links TRBV5-5 to TRBJ2-5; D is unclear. CDR1 SGHKS and CDR2 YYEKEE come from the germline V gene (reference sequence). This CDR3 contains 12 residues. V was trimmed by 3 bases and J by 5 bases, leaving 8 bases between them. In DNA, the CDR3 is TGTGCCAGCAGCTCCCTTCGGGAGACCCAGTACTTC. It translates to CASSSLRETQYF.

This clonotype was observed at least ten times. This sequence joins TRBV28 and TRBJ1-5, with D possibly matching TRBD1 (5 bases). Germline-derived CDR1 and CDR2 are MDHEN and SYDVKM. The CDR3 loop spans 14 amino acids. Trimming took off 4 bases at V and 6 bases at J, with 13 bases between the two ends. For the CDR3, the DNA is TGTGCCAGCAGTTCCGGGGAGGGGATTCAGCCCCAGCATTTT. Its translation: CASSSGEGIQPQHF.

This clonotype was detected only a few times. The V and J genes are TRBV7-2 and TRBJ2-4; 8 nucleotides agree with TRBD2. The germline V gene has CDR1 SGHTA and CDR2 FQGNSA. The CDR3 extends over 14 amino acids. The J segment lost 6 bases and the V segment lost 0 bases, leaving 1 base of the junction unmatched. CDR3 DNA sequence: TGTGCCAGCAGCTTAGCAGCGGGAGTAAACATTCAGTACTTC. Its translation: CASSLAAGVNIQYF.

This clonotype has more than one count but fewer than ten. The chain is built from TRBV20-1 and TRBJ2-1; the D call may be TRBD1 or TRBD2 (5 bases each). Germline CDR1 is DFQATT and CDR2 is SNEGSKA (reference sequence). The CDR3 extends over 12 amino acids. The V gene lost 4 bases and the J gene lost 6 bases, with 10 bases spanning the gap. The CDR3 loop is CSAIMGTNEQFF. The DNA for the CDR3 is TGCAGTGCTATAATGGGGACCAATGAGCAGTTCTTC.

The chain has TRBV7-2 and TRBJ2-3, with D uncertain. The V end was cut by 1 base, the J end by 5 bases, with 7 bases between. The CDR3 is 13 residues long. In germline, CDR1 is SGHTA, CDR2 FQGNSA. This CDR3 is CASSLEIGDTQYF. The CDR3 DNA sequence: TGTGCCAGCAGCTTAGAGATTGGAGATACGCAGTATTTT.

This clonotype was counted once. In DNA form, the CDR3 reads TGTGCCAGCAGCTTGAACAGGAGGGAGACCCAGTACTTC. Amino acid sequence: CASSLNRRETQYF. The chain has TRBV7-8 and TRBJ2-5; D possibly uses TRBD1 or TRBD2 (5 bases each). Trimming stripped 3 bases from V and 5 bases from J, with 10 bases between. Germline CDR1 SGHVS, CDR2 FQNEAQ. This CDR3 is 13 amino acids long. The whole variable domain, filled in from reference TRBV7-8 and TRBJ2-5, reads GAGVSQSPRYKVAKRGQDVALRCDPISGHVSLFWYQQALGQGPEFLTYFQNEAQLDKSGLPSDRFFAERPEGSVSTLKIQRTQQEDSAVYLCASSLNRRETQYFGPGTRLLVL.

This clonotype has at least ten counts. The chain is built from TRBV5-6 and TRBJ2-1; the D gene is possibly TRBD1 (6 bases). This CDR3 region has 12 residues. Per germline, CDR1 SGHDT and CDR2 YYEEEE. Trimming took 7 bases from V and 8 from J, leaving 13 bases between them. DNA for the CDR3: TGTGCCAGCGGATGGGGGCCCCATGAGCAGTTCTTC. Its translation is CASGWGPHEQFF.

This clonotype has only a few counts. The V gene is TRBV29-1, the J gene TRBJ2-5; 14 bases are a match to TRBD2. The CDR3 is 15 residues long. Unmatched junction bases numbered 8, after V lost 6 bases and J lost 5 bases. Looked up from germline, CDR1 is SQVTM and CDR2 is ANQGSEA. CDR3 sequence (DNA): TGCAGCGTCGCCGGGACTAGCGGGAGTCGTGAGACCCAGTACTTC. Its translation: CSVAGTSGSRETQYF.

CDR3 DNA sequence: TGTGCCAGCAGCCGACGGACTAGCGGGAGAGGGAGGAACATTCAGTACTTC. Its protein product is CASSRRTSGRGRNIQYF. The chain has TRBV3-1 and TRBJ2-4, with 13 positions matching TRBD2. Per germline, CDR1 LGHDT and CDR2 YNNKEL (reference sequence). CDR3 length: 17 amino acids. Trimming cost V 4 bases and J 7 bases; bases outside gene matches: 10. Looking up the rest from reference TRBV3-1 and TRBJ2-4 gives the full variable domain: DTAVSQTPKYLVTQMGNDKSIKCEQNLGHDTMYWYKQDSKKFLKIMFSYNNKELIINETVPNRFSPKSPDKAHLNLHINSLELGDSAVYFCASSRRTSGRGRNIQYFGAGTRLSVL.

At least ten counts were recorded for this clonotype. V usage is TRBV7-3 and J usage is TRBJ2-1, with D unclear. The CDR3 runs to 15 residues. Trimming cost V 0 bases and J 8 bases, with 14 bases left between them. CDR1 and CDR2 from the germline V gene are SGHTA and FQGTGA. CDR3 sequence reads: CASSLTAAEFDEQFF. The CDR3 DNA sequence: TGTGCCAGCAGCTTAACAGCCGCGGAGTTCGATGAGCAGTTCTTC. Using reference TRBV7-3 and TRBJ2-1 for the parts outside the CDR3, the full variable domain is GAGVSQTPSNKVTEKGKYVELRCDPISGHTALYWYRQSLGQGPEFLIYFQGTGAADDSGLPNDRFFAVRPEGSVSTLKIQRTERGDSAVYLCASSLTAAEFDEQFFGPGTRLTVL.

This chain uses TRBV28 with TRBJ2-2, with TRBD2 matching 11 bases. The CDR3 has 18 residues. The germline CDR1 and CDR2 sequences are MDHEN and SYDVKM. After removal of 1 base from V and 4 bases from J, the junction contained 8 bases not matched to a gene. The CDR3 DNA is TGTGCCAGCAGTTTATATACCTTCGGGACTAGCGGCACCGGGGAGCTGTTTTTT. It yields the protein CASSLYTFGTSGTGELFF.

In its sample, this clonotype was seen many times. The chain joins TRBV29-1 to TRBJ2-4; 9 bases fit TRBD1. This CDR3 is 14 amino acids long. Looked up from germline, CDR1 is SQVTM and CDR2 is ANQGSEA. V shed 7 bases and J 9 bases; nucleotides not matched to a gene: 13. The CDR3 reads CSDERHRGRGIQYF. CDR3 nucleotides: TGCAGCGACGAACGGCACAGGGGGCGCGGCATTCAGTACTTC.